This T cell receptor beta chain appears in the sequencing data of a study of blood T cell repertoires in COVID-19. Trimming pared 1 base from V and 6 bases from J, leaving 10 bases between. This CDR3 spans 14 amino acids. Germline assignment: CDR1 SGHVS and CDR2 FQNEAQ. Original methodology: Counts of nucleated cells, estimated from reference gene primer amplification, were obtained. Clones were read by immunoSEQ multiplex PCR, and TCRdb kept only the in-frame ones, dropping some. V, J and clone size reflect that table, while D and trimming were determined from the DNA. The sample holds 200,000 or so clones, 70% to 85% seen once. This clone has only one observation.

The sample was peripheral blood. The chain couples TRBV7-8 to TRBJ1-5; D gene uncertain. The sequence derives from a woman in her thirties with acute or convalescent COVID-19. The CDR3 sequence is CASSLERVSQPQHF. The CDR3 bases are TGTGCCAGCAGCTTAGAGAGGGTTAGTCAGCCCCAGCATTTT.